The source of this T cell receptor beta chain is a study of early stage breast cancer tumors. At the level of the study: Of some 17 invasive breast tumors, about twelve were hormone receptor-positive, HER2-negative.

On this clone itself: Its antigen is not identified.

Sequencing was performed with immunoSEQ multiplex PCR; in TCRdb, only in-frame clones are kept and a portion is missing. Among about 28,000 clones listed, roughly three fifths were seen once. The length of the CDR3 is 14 residues. CDR1 and CDR2 from the germline V gene are SEHNR and FQNEAQ (reference sequence). Deletions cut 4 bases from V and 3 bases from J, with 9 bases between. General study points: Commonly generated sequences made up most enriched TCRB sequences shared between patients.

Sequenced sample: breast tumor tissue. The receptor was isolated from a person between 50 and 60 years old with breast cancer. The chain joins TRBV7-9 to TRBJ1-4; D is uncertain. CDR3 protein: CASSYNRPNEKLFF. CDR3 nucleotides: TGTGCCAGCAGCTATAACAGACCTAATGAAAAACTGTTTTTT.